The clone carrying this T cell receptor beta chain was counted between two and nine times. Its target is not known. Other DNA sequences in this specimen translate into the identical CDR3. CDR3 length: 13 residues. Germline CDR1 reads LNHDA; CDR2 reads SQIVND (reference sequence). The V end lost 5 bases, the J end lost 4 bases, and 9 bases lay between the germline ends. This sample is drawn from a study of cytomegalovirus exposure and HLA in healthy donors. Study conclusions and caveats: According to reports, the classifier identified cytomegalovirus status with high specificity and sensitivity. Several V segments, TRBV6-2 and TRBV6-3 among them, could not be told apart and were dropped. Immune exposure information comprised only CMV serostatus. In vitro experiments confirmed that three CMV-associated chains were specific for CMV antigens.

The PCR ran on 60 Vbeta and 13 Jbeta primers. The data were produced by immunoSEQ multiplex PCR, yet TCRdb's version contains in-frame clones alone and is incomplete. This table has 150,000 to 200,000 clones, around 78% appearing once. The material sequenced was PBMCs. The gene calls are TRBV19 and TRBJ1-3; D gene unclear. The sequence derives from a woman aged 30 to 39 in good health and CMV-seropositive. DNA for the CDR3: TGTGCCAGTAGTTGGGGAGGCGGAAACACCATATATTTT. Protein: CASSWGGGNTIYF.